This TCR beta chain originates from a study of identical twins. This clonotype was recorded only once. No antigen is known for it. Addition of a universal primer site occurred through template switching, and cDNA carried unique molecular identifiers. TCRdb re-called the 5' RACE reads with MiXCR, one entry per CDR3 protein. The data contain a few hundred thousand distinct CDR3 sequences, around a sixth of them singletons. Points from the study as a whole: Excess low generation probability was seen in twin-shared out-of-frame alpha sequences.

Germline-derived CDR1 and CDR2 are MNHEY and SVGEGT. Trimming left V 2 bases short and J 1 base short, with 10 bases between. This CDR3 is built from 15 residues. The TCR was taken from a man aged 50-60 years in good health. The sample comprised naive T cells sorted from blood. This chain links TRBV6-2 or TRBV6-3 with TRBJ2-3, with a possible D match to TRBD2 (5 bases). The DNA for the CDR3 is TGTGCCAGCAGTTACGGGCTGGGAGGCACAGATACGCAGTATTTT. Translated: CASSYGLGGTDTQYF.